The text below deals with one T cell receptor (beta chain). As processed by the authors: Nucleated cell number was recorded as an estimate derived from reference gene primer amplification. Sequencing used immunoSEQ multiplex PCR; TCRdb keeps in-frame clones, though not all of them. V and J calls and clone size are given by that table; D and trimming were obtained from the DNA. The sample includes some 80,000 clones, 88% of them seen just once. These data come from a study of blood T cell repertoires in COVID-19. The CDR3 length is 15 residues. V dropped 7 bases and J dropped 7 bases, with 17 bases sitting between them. Germline CDR1 reads SNHLY; CDR2 reads FYNNEI.

This sequence originates from a human donor in a cohort sampled during active COVID-19. Sequencing was carried out using peripheral blood. V is TRBV2 and J is TRBJ1-6; TRBD1 is a possible D gene (6 bases). CDR3 in amino acids: CASKLLQGGNSPLHF. In nucleotides, the CDR3 is TGTGCCAGCAAACTCCTACAGGGTGGCAATTCACCCCTCCACTTT.